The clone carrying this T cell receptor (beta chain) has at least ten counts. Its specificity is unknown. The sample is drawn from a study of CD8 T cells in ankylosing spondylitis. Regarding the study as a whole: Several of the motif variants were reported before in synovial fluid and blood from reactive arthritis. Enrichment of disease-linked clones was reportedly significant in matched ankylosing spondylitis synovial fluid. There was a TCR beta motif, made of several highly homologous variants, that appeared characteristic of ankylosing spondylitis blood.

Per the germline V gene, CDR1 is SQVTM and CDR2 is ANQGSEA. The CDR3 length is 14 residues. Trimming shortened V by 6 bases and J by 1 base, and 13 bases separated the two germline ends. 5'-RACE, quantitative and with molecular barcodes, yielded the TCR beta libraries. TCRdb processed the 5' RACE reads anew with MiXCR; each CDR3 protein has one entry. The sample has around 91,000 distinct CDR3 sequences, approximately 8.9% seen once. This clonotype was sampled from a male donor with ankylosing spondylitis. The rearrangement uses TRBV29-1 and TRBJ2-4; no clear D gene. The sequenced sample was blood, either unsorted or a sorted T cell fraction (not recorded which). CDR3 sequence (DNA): TGCAGCGTAGCCGGTACCTCGGCCAAAAACATTCAGTACTTC. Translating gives CSVAGTSAKNIQYF. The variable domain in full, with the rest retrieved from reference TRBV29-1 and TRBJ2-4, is SAVISQKPSRDICQRGTSLTIQCQVDSQVTMMFWYRQQPGQSLTLIATANQGSEATYESGFVIDKFPISRPNLTFSTLTVSNMSPEDSSIYLCSVAGTSAKNIQYFGAGTRLSVL.